Presented here are 29 T cell receptor beta chains from one specimen sequenced in a study of neurological immune-mediated disorders. In TCRdb, the 5' RACE reads were re-called with MiXCR into one record per CDR3 protein. The repertoire holds about 66,000 distinct CDR3 sequences, with about 4% as singletons. The material sequenced was PBMCs. These receptors all stem from a man aged 25-40 years with multiple sclerosis.

The chain links TRBV14 to TRBJ2-5; D remains unclear. The germline V gene has CDR1 SGHDN and CDR2 FVKESK. With 2 bases removed from V and 2 bases from J, the gap between germline ends came to 9 bases. This CDR3 has 14 residues. CDR3: CASSQLKRQETQYF. The CDR3 bases are TGTGCCAGCAGCCAACTAAAAAGACAAGAGACCCAGTACTTC.

This clonotype was found many times. The rearrangement joins TRBV5-1 to TRBJ1-1; 7 bases are shared with TRBD1. CDR3 size: 11 residues. Per the germline V gene, CDR1 is SGHRS and CDR2 is YFSETQ. V dropped 6 bases and J dropped 8; count of bases not matched to a gene: 4. For the CDR3, the DNA is TGCGCCAGCATCTCAGGGGGAGAAGCTTTCTTT. Protein: CASISGGEAFF.

This clonotype was detected many times. The rearrangement joins TRBV5-1 to TRBJ2-7; 8 bases line up with TRBD1. This CDR3 has 13 amino acids. Trimming cost V 4 bases and J 4 bases; bases outside gene matches: 4. The V gene's germline CDR1 is SGHRS and CDR2 YFSETQ. CDR3 sequence: CASSQGAGYEQYF. In DNA form, the CDR3 reads TGCGCCAGCAGCCAGGGGGCTGGGTACGAGCAGTACTTC.

Ten or more counts support this clonotype. The V gene is TRBV9, the J gene TRBJ2-3; D is ambiguous. The CDR3 totals 14 residues. V was shortened by 2 bases and J by 1 base, with 8 bases between the two germline ends. Germline loops: CDR1 SGDLS, CDR2 YYNGEE. In DNA form, the CDR3 reads TGTGCCAGCAGCGTTTACCTCCGCACAGATACGCAGTATTTT. This sequence encodes CASSVYLRTDTQYF.

This clonotype was recorded many times. This sequence joins TRBV27 and TRBJ1-1; D may be TRBD1 (6 bases). CDR1 MNHEY and CDR2 SMNVEV come from the germline V gene (reference sequence). Trimming cost V 5 bases and J 1 base, with 11 bases left between them. The CDR3 has 14 amino acids. The CDR3 loop reads CASSKQGGNTEAFF. The DNA of the CDR3 is TGTGCCAGCAGTAAACAGGGCGGGAACACTGAAGCTTTCTTT.

This clonotype has ten or more counts. The CDR3 nucleotides are TGCAGTACTGGGGGACTACATAGCACAGATACGCAGTATTTT. Amino acids: CSTGGLHSTDTQYF. The chain combines TRBV20-1 with TRBJ2-3, with TRBD2 matching over 7 bases. After removal of 8 bases from V and 0 bases from J, the junction contained 8 bases not matched to a gene. CDR3 length: 14 amino acids. Looked up from germline, CDR1 is DFQATT and CDR2 is SNEGSKA (reference sequence).

This clonotype was seen repeatedly, ten times or more. This chain joins TRBV20-1 and TRBJ2-3, with TRBD2 identical over 7 bases. CDR1 and CDR2 from the germline V gene are DFQATT and SNEGSKA (reference sequence). The CDR3 runs 15 residues. Trimming removed 4 bases from V and 2 bases from J; junction bases left unmatched: 9. The chain's CDR3 is CSAIRRSGVTDTQYF. DNA of the CDR3: TGCAGTGCTATCAGACGAAGCGGGGTCACAGATACGCAGTATTTT.

This clonotype has a count of ten or more. The chain couples TRBV7-8 to TRBJ2-1; TRBD2 aligns across 8 bases. CDR1 is SGHVS and CDR2 is FQNEAQ in the germline V gene. The CDR3 totals 16 residues. Trimming at V came to 5 bases and at J to 4 bases, leaving 10 bases not matched to a gene. In nucleotides, the CDR3 is TGTGCCAGCAGCCTCAAAGGGACTAGGTCTTACAATGAGCAGTTCTTC. Translation: CASSLKGTRSYNEQFF.

This clonotype has a count of ten or more. The rearrangement joins TRBV20-1 to TRBJ2-7; TRBD1 aligns across 8 bases. V lost 2 bases, J lost 9 bases, and 12 bases stayed unmatched. The germline CDR1 and CDR2 sequences are DFQATT and SNEGSKA (reference sequence). This CDR3 region has 14 residues. CDR3 DNA: TGCAGTGCTAGACCGGGACAGGCCGTCGTTGGGCAGTACTTC. Encoded protein: CSARPGQAVVGQYF.

The sample holds many counts of this clonotype. The J gene is TRBJ1-2, the V gene TRBV20-1; 8 positions agree with TRBD1. Unmatched junction bases numbered 8, after V lost 6 bases and J lost 8 bases. The CDR3 covers 12 residues. Germline CDR1 DFQATT, CDR2 SNEGSKA (reference sequence). The CDR3 region is CSAATGVKGYTF. CDR3 in DNA: TGCAGTGCAGCGACAGGGGTAAAGGGCTACACCTTC.

This clonotype has a count of ten or more. The V and J genes are TRBV12-3 or TRBV12-4 and TRBJ2-3; 7 bases map to TRBD2. This CDR3 comprises 15 residues. Trimming at V came to 8 bases and at J to 2 bases, leaving 10 bases not matched to a gene. CDR3 protein: CASVMGGLITDTQYF. The CDR3 DNA is TGTGCCAGCGTGATGGGAGGGCTGATCACAGATACGCAGTATTTT.

The V gene is TRBV4-1, the J gene TRBJ1-5; D remains unclear. This CDR3 spans 16 amino acids. Trimming cost V 1 base and J 0 bases, with 10 bases left between them. Looked up from germline, CDR1 is MGHRA and CDR2 is YSYEKL. CDR3 sequence: CASSQAHTYSNQPQHF. The DNA of the CDR3 is TGCGCCAGCAGCCAAGCACACACTTATAGCAATCAGCCCCAGCATTTT.

This clonotype was observed at least ten times. J is TRBJ2-1 and V is TRBV5-1; D is uncertain. The CDR3 extends over 12 amino acids. Germline CDR1 and CDR2: SGHRS and YFSETQ. V gave up 5 bases and J gave up 9 bases, with 12 bases separating them. This CDR3 is CASRVGLSEQFF. In DNA, the CDR3 is TGCGCCAGCAGGGTAGGGTTGAGTGAGCAGTTCTTC.

This clonotype has more than one count but fewer than ten. The DNA of the CDR3 is TGTGCCAGCTCACAAGGACTAGCGGGGGTCACAGATACGCAGTATTTT. It is translated as CASSQGLAGVTDTQYF. This chain links TRBV18 with TRBJ2-3, with TRBD2 identical over 13 bases. In germline, CDR1 is KGHSH, CDR2 LQKENI. V trimming: 4 bases; J trimming: 2 bases; junction bases outside the gene matches: 3. This CDR3 region has 16 residues.

This clonotype was seen repeatedly, ten times or more. This chain joins TRBV12-3 or TRBV12-4 and TRBJ1-6, with 9 bases fitting TRBD1. The CDR3 runs to 14 residues. J was trimmed by 9 bases and V by 5 bases; bases with no gene match: 5. The CDR3 DNA follows: TGTGCCAGCAGTGGCCGGGACAGGGTTTCACCCCTCCACTTT. Its protein product is CASSGRDRVSPLHF.

The table lists this clonotype with many counts. The chain links TRBV20-1 to TRBJ1-2; unclear D gene. The CDR3 runs 12 residues. Trimming left V 0 bases short and J 7 bases short, with 9 bases between. Germline V gene lookup returns CDR1 DFQATT and CDR2 SNEGSKA (reference sequence). The CDR3 reads CSARDLEVGYTF. The CDR3 nucleotides are TGCAGTGCTAGAGATTTAGAAGTTGGCTACACCTTC.

This clonotype has a count of ten or more. This chain links TRBV5-1 with TRBJ2-7; either TRBD1 or TRBD2 may fit D (5 bases each). Trimming pared 0 bases from V and 5 bases from J, leaving 18 bases between. The CDR3 has 16 residues. Germline V CDR1 and CDR2: SGHRS, YFSETQ. In nucleotides, the CDR3 is TGCGCCAGCAGCTTGGCCGATGGCAGGGTGAGGGACGAGCAGTACTTC. Protein sequence: CASSLADGRVRDEQYF.

As regards this clonotype: Compared with germline, one end of the junction differs, possibly owing to a read error. The chain employs TRBV7-8 and TRBJ1-5; D not resolved. The CDR3 runs 17 residues. CDR1 and CDR2 (germline): SGHVS, FQNEAQ. The CDR3 DNA reads TGTGCCAGCAGCCATACATGGGAGGGATGGAGCAATCAGCCCCAGAATTTT. Translation gives CASSHTWEGWSNQPQNF.

This clonotype was seen more than once but under ten times. The CDR3 reads CASSFVRGADGYTF. The CDR3 DNA follows: TGTGCCAGCAGTTTTGTACGGGGCGCGGATGGCTACACCTTC. This sequence joins TRBV12-3 or TRBV12-4 and TRBJ1-2; D perhaps matches TRBD1 (5 bases). The CDR3 is 14 amino acids. The germline V and J ends were trimmed by 3 bases and 6 bases, with 14 bases remaining between them.

V is TRBV7-2 and J is TRBJ2-1, with 7 positions matching TRBD2. This CDR3 has 16 amino acids. V was clipped by 0 bases and J by 8 bases; unmatched bases: 10. Per germline, CDR1 SGHTA and CDR2 FQGNSA. CDR3 sequence reads: CASSLADGAGDDEQFF. The DNA of the CDR3 is TGTGCCAGCAGCTTAGCGGATGGGGCGGGGGATGATGAGCAGTTCTTC. Looking up the rest from reference TRBV7-2 and TRBJ2-1 gives the full variable domain: GAGVSQSPSNKVTEKGKDVELRCDPISGHTALYWYRQSLGQGLEFLIYFQGNSAPDKSGLPSDRFSAERTGGSVSTLTIQRTQQEDSAVYLCASSLADGAGDDEQFFGPGTRLTVL.

This clonotype was detected a few times. This chain's CDR3 is CASSNNYEQYF. The CDR3 coding sequence is TGTGCCAGCAGTAACAACTACGAGCAGTACTTC. The chain joins TRBV6-6 to TRBJ2-7; D gene unclear. Germline V gene sequence: CDR1 MNHNY, CDR2 SVGAGI (reference sequence). The V end was cut by 5 bases, the J end by 3 bases, with 5 bases between. CDR3 length: 11 residues.

This clonotype came up many times. The chain carries TRBV15 and TRBJ2-7, with 9 bases aligning to TRBD1. CDR3 length equals 14 residues. V shed 5 bases, J shed 6 bases, and the junction held 8 bases outside the gene matches. Germline V gene lookup returns CDR1 LNHNV and CDR2 YYDKDF (reference sequence). The CDR3 here is CATSAPGQGFEQYF. CDR3 sequence (DNA): TGTGCCACCAGCGCACCGGGACAGGGCTTCGAGCAGTACTTC.

This clonotype was recorded at least ten times. The chain combines TRBV7-2 with TRBJ2-2; D is unclear. Trimming stripped 3 bases from V and 1 base from J, with 6 bases between. Germline V gene lookup returns CDR1 SGHTA and CDR2 FQGNSA. CDR3 length: 14 residues. CDR3 amino acids: CASSLELNTGELFF. The CDR3 DNA follows: TGTGCCAGCAGCTTGGAACTGAACACCGGGGAGCTGTTTTTT.

This clonotype was seen more than once but under ten times. The V call is TRBV5-1, the J call TRBJ2-2, with D tentatively TRBD1 or TRBD2 (6 bases each). This CDR3 spans 17 amino acids. V was pared by 0 bases and J by 4 bases, with 16 bases between. Germline CDR1 is SGHRS and CDR2 is YFSETQ. CDR3: CASSLAGTGTITGELFF. Here the CDR3 DNA reads TGCGCCAGCAGCTTGGCCGGGACTGGGACAATCACCGGGGAGCTGTTTTTT. The full variable domain, completed using reference TRBV5-1 and TRBJ2-2, is KAGVTQTPRYLIKTRGQQVTLSCSPISGHRSVSWYQQTPGQGLQFLFEYFSETQRNKGNFPGRFSGRQFSNSRSEMNVSTLELGDSALYLCASSLAGTGTITGELFFGEGSRLTVL.

This clonotype was seen many times. The chain joins TRBV15 to TRBJ2-1; the match to TRBD1 covers 8 bases. V trimming: 1 base; J trimming: 7 bases; junction bases outside the gene matches: 6. CDR1 LNHNV and CDR2 YYDKDF come from the germline V gene (reference sequence). This CDR3 is built from 15 residues. This CDR3 is CATSRARGQGNEQFF. The CDR3 DNA reads TGTGCCACCAGCAGAGCCAGGGGGCAAGGAAATGAGCAGTTCTTC.

For the CDR3, the DNA is TGCGCCAGCAGCTTGAGTCCGGGGTGGAGCAATCAGCCCCAGCATTTT. Amino acid sequence: CASSLSPGWSNQPQHF. The chain has TRBV5-1 and TRBJ1-5; no definite D call. Germline CDR1 and CDR2: SGHRS and YFSETQ. The V end was cut by 1 base, the J end by 1 base, with 12 bases between. This CDR3 has 16 residues.

The chain recombines TRBV5-1 with TRBJ2-1; D gene unclear. The V end lost 4 bases, the J end lost 7 bases, and 6 bases lay between the germline ends. The CDR3 runs to 11 residues. Germline lookup yields CDR1 SGHRS and CDR2 YFSETQ. CDR3 bases: TGCGCCAGCAGCGTTTTGAATGAGCAGTTCTTC. It translates to CASSVLNEQFF.

This clonotype was seen repeatedly, ten times or more. This chain links TRBV7-9 with TRBJ2-1; D is undetermined. Germline V lookup: CDR1 SEHNR, CDR2 FQNEAQ (reference sequence). This CDR3 comprises 12 residues. V was trimmed by 1 base and J by 12 bases, leaving 10 bases between them. The CDR3 reads CASSLEVIGQFF. CDR3 DNA sequence: TGTGCCAGCAGCTTAGAAGTGATTGGGCAGTTCTTC.

To note about this clonotype: A much bigger clone sits one base away, suggesting this may be a read error. The DNA for the CDR3 is TGTGCCAACAGCTTACTCCCAGGACACAATGAGCAGTTCTTC. This translates into CANSLLPGHNEQFF. The chain carries TRBV7-2 and TRBJ2-1; no clear D. CDR1 and CDR2 (germline): SGHTA, FQGNSA. The CDR3 length is 14 residues.